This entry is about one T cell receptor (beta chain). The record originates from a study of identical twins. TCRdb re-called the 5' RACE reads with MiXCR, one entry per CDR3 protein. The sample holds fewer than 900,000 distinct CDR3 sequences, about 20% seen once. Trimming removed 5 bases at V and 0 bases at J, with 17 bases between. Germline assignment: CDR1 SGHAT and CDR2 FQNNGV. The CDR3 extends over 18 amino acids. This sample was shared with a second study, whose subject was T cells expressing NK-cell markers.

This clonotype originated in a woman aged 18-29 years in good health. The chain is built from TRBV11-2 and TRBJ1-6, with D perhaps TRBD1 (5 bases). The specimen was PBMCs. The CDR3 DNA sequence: TGTGCCAGCAGCCCTGTAGTTCGGGGCACCTCCTATAATTCACCCCTCCACTTT. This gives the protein CASSPVVRGTSYNSPLHF.